Detailed here is one T cell receptor (beta chain). What it binds is not known. V was clipped by 5 bases and J by 8 bases, with 19 bases between them. The CDR3 spans 15 residues. Germline CDR1 is SGHAT and CDR2 is FQNNGV. These data originate in a study of T cells after yellow fever vaccination. One entry per CDR3 protein, called by TCRdb with MiXCR from the 5' RACE reads. The sample has hundreds of thousands of distinct CDR3 sequences; about a fifth are singletons. Study results and limitations: Detected again after the booster were most primary-vaccination clones, at 95% to 98% CD4 and roughly 88% CD8.

The source was PBMCs, collected 15 days after the yellow fever booster vaccination. The receptor was isolated from a man aged 30-40 years who received the YFV17D yellow fever vaccine. The chain joins TRBV11-2 to TRBJ2-1; D assignment may be TRBD1 or TRBD2 (6 bases each). DNA for the CDR3: TGTGCCAGCAGCAAGGGGGGTTCCCGACGCTATGAGCAGTTCTTC. The encoded protein is CASSKGGSRRYEQFF.